What follows describes a single TCR beta chain. This sample stems from a study of response to subunit inactivated influenza vaccine. TCRdb fed the RT-PCR reads into MiXCR, producing one record per CDR3 protein. The sample records more than 550,000 distinct CDR3 sequences, approximately 10% being singletons. CDR3 length equals 17 residues. Trimming removed 2 bases at V and 0 bases at J, with 13 bases between. Germline loops: CDR1 KGHDR, CDR2 SFDVKD. These same data were also listed under a study on T cells expressing NK-cell markers. That paper states: Generation of TCR beta cDNA was performed by 5'RACE template switching incorporating UMIs.

The chain couples TRBV24-1 to TRBJ2-1; weak D call: TRBD2 (6 bases). The clonotype originates from a man over 45 who received an inactivated influenza vaccine. The specimen was PBMCs from blood, collected on the day of vaccination. DNA for the CDR3: TGTGCCACCAGTGATTCCGGGGGAAAGGGCTCCTACAATGAGCAGTTCTTC. This encodes CATSDSGGKGSYNEQFF.